The present T cell receptor beta chain was sequenced within a study of OX40 agonist ivuxolimab in advanced cancers. Turning to the study itself: Across the patients, intravenous ivuxolimab was delivered every 2 weeks at 0.01 to 10 mg/kg.

Study results and limitations: Clonal expansion was seen in CD4+ and CD8+ blood T cells by week 6 at 0.1 to 3.0 mg/kg. What antigens the expanded peripheral T cells recognized was never established.

Germline V gene data show CDR1 as SGHTA and CDR2 as FQGNSA. V dropped 2 bases and J dropped 2 bases, with 11 bases sitting between them. This CDR3 has 15 amino acids. Worth noting for this clone: The antigen is unknown.

Clones were sequenced by immunoSEQ multiplex PCR, and TCRdb holds only the in-frame ones, with some missing. The sample has over 65,000 clones, roughly 80% seen once. Autoimmune disease history or systemic immunosuppression led to patients being barred. This chain uses TRBV7-2 with TRBJ2-3, with D possibly matching TRBD2 (7 bases). The sample consisted of CD4+ or CD8+ T cells sorted from blood, taken in a trial of the OX40 agonist ivuxolimab. The TCR comes from an adult with an advanced solid tumor such as melanoma, head and neck, liver or kidney cancer. CDR3 sequence: CASSLNRGATDTQYF. The CDR3 nucleotides read TGTGCCAGCAGCTTAAATCGGGGGGCCACAGATACGCAGTATTTT.